A single T cell receptor (beta chain) is shown here with its context. The CDR3 contains 11 residues. V was clipped by 2 bases and J by 12 bases; unmatched bases: 1. CDR1 and CDR2 from the germline V gene are SNHLY and FYNNEI. The entry originates in a study of T cell responses to AZD1222 COVID-19 vaccine. Only in-frame clones appear in the TCRdb table, and some are missing; sequencing was by immunoSEQ multiplex PCR. The profile covers about 110,000 clones, with about 88% appearing a single time and 44% taken by the ten largest. The starting material was peripheral blood, obtained 28 days after the second AZD1222 dose. The TCR was taken from an adult who received the AZD1222 COVID-19 vaccine. This chain uses TRBV2 with TRBJ2-1; 7 bases are a match to TRBD2. CDR3 sequence: CASSESGGQFF. In nucleotides, the CDR3 is TGTGCCAGCAGTGAATCGGGGGGGCAGTTCTTC.